The rows below give T cell receptor beta chains drawn from one sample of a study of T cells in Graves' hyperthyroidism and ophthalmopathy. TCRdb fed the multiplex PCR reads into MiXCR, producing one record per CDR3 protein. The sample holds more than 650,000 distinct CDR3 sequences, about 15% seen once. The sample taken for sequencing was blood. Receptors originate from a woman under 30 with Graves' hyperthyroidism. The CDR3 runs from the conserved cysteine through the conserved F or W. D genes are given only for firm matches. Clone size is given for some rows only: seen once, a few or many times, or a class if the clone is expanded.

CSAPHWTEAFF	TGCAGTGCTCCCCATTGGACTGAAGCTTTCTTT	-	TRBJ1-1	TRBV20-1	many
CASSPGGRLNYEQYF	TGCGCCAGCAGCCCCGGGGGGCGGTTGAACTACGAGCAGTACTTC	-	TRBJ2-7	TRBV4-1	-
CSVRERASSYNEQFF	TGCAGCGTTAGGGAGCGGGCTAGCTCCTACAATGAGCAGTTCTTC	-	TRBJ2-1	TRBV29-1	many
CASSYSIGSGGYEQYF	TGTGCCAGCAGTTACTCGATAGGTTCAGGGGGGTACGAGCAGTACTTC	-	TRBJ2-7	TRBV6-5	few
CASGTGSTPSYEQYF	TGTGCCAGCGGGACAGGCTCTACTCCCTCCTACGAGCAGTACTTC	TRBD1	TRBJ2-7	TRBV28	many
CATSDRDRGRGEQFF	TGTGCCACCAGTGACCGGGACAGGGGGCGAGGTGAGCAGTTCTTC	TRBD1	TRBJ2-1	TRBV24-1	-
CASSLSRTGGLEQYF	TGTGCCAGCAGCTTATCCAGGACAGGGGGTCTCGAGCAGTACTTC	TRBD1	TRBJ2-7	TRBV7-8	-
CSGTRLAGQNEQFF	TGCAGCGGCACGAGGCTAGCGGGGCAGAATGAGCAGTTCTTC	TRBD2	TRBJ2-1	TRBV20-1	many
CATPGVEREGRITYEQYF	TGCGCCACCCCCGGGGTCGAGCGGGAGGGCCGGATTACCTACGAGCAGTACTTC	TRBD2	TRBJ2-7	TRBV10-1	-
CASSRNVGGNQPQHF	TGTGCCAGCAGTAGAAATGTCGGGGGCAATCAGCCCCAGCATTTT	-	TRBJ1-5	TRBV12-3/TRBV12-4	many
CASSATSGGGEQFF	TGTGCCAGCAGTGCGACTAGCGGGGGCGGCGAGCAGTTCTTC	TRBD2	TRBJ2-1	TRBV12-3/TRBV12-4	many
CASSLSATGNSPLHF	TGCGCCAGCAGCCTCTCCGCGACAGGCAATTCACCCCTCCACTTT	-	TRBJ1-6	TRBV5-1	-
CASSLVGTSSSYEQYF	TGTGCCAGCAGCTTAGTTGGCACCTCGAGCTCCTACGAGCAGTACTTC	-	TRBJ2-7	TRBV11-2	few
CASNRGLGEQFF	TGTGCCAGCAATCGGGGGCTGGGTGAGCAGTTCTTC	-	TRBJ2-1	TRBV14	many
CASSFRSGVYEQYF	TGTGCCAGCAGTTTTAGGTCCGGAGTATACGAGCAGTACTTC	-	TRBJ2-7	TRBV12-3/TRBV12-4	-
CASKDRDSYEQYF	TGTGCCAGCAAGGACAGGGATTCCTACGAGCAGTACTTC	TRBD1	TRBJ2-7	TRBV28	many
CASSYASFGGENTGELFF	TGTGCCAGCAGTTACGCGAGTTTTGGGGGGGAAAACACCGGGGAGCTGTTTTTT	TRBD2	TRBJ2-2	TRBV28	-
CASSLFGTSGYNEQFF	TGTGCCAGCAGCTTGTTCGGGACTAGCGGCTACAATGAGCAGTTCTTC	TRBD2	TRBJ2-1	TRBV5-6	many